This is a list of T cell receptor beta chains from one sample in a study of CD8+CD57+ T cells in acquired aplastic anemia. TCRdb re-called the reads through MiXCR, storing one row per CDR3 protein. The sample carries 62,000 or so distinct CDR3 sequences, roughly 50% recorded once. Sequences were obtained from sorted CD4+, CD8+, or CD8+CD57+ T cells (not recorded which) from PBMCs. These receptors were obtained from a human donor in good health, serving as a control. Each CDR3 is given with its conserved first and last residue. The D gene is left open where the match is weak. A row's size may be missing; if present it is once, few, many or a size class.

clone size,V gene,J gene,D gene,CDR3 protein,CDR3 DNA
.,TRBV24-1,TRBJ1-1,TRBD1,CATTETGGGEAFF,TGTGCCACGACTGAGACAGGGGGCGGTGAAGCTTTCTTT
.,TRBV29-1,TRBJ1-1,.,CSARDGAWAFF,TGCAGCGCTCGCGACGGGGCGTGGGCTTTCTTT
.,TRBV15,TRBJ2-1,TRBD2,CATSIAGGRNEQFF,TGTGCCACCAGCATTGCGGGGGGCCGGAATGAGCAGTTCTTC
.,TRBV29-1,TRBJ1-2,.,CSVERLGRSGYTF,TGCAGCGTTGAAAGGCTGGGAAGGAGTGGCTACACCTTC
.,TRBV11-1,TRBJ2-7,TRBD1,CASSFSSSGGTYEQYF,TGTGCCAGCAGCTTTAGCTCCTCAGGGGGCACCTACGAGCAGTACTTC
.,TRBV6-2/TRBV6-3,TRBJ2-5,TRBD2,CASSPRLAGGTQETQYF,TGTGCCAGCAGTCCCCGACTAGCGGGGGGAACCCAAGAGACCCAGTACTTC
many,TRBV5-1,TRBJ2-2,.,CASSPGQAYTGELFF,TGCGCCAGCAGCCCTGGACAAGCTTACACCGGGGAGCTGTTTTTT
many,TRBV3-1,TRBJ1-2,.,CASSQEWTPDGYGYTF,TGTGCCAGCAGCCAAGAGTGGACCCCCGATGGGTATGGCTACACCTTC
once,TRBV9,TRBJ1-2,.,CASSVDGGSYGYTF,TGTGCCAGCAGCGTAGACGGGGGTTCCTATGGCTACACCTTC
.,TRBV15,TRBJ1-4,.,CATSRTGTGEKLFF,TGTGCCACCAGCAGAACAGGGACGGGCGAAAAACTGTTTTTT
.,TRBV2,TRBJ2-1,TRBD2,CASSRLAGGHEQFF,TGTGCCAGCAGTAGACTAGCGGGAGGGCATGAGCAGTTCTTC
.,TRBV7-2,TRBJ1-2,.,CASSFPLGYYGYTF,TGTGCCAGCAGCTTCCCCCTGGGGTACTATGGCTACACCTTC
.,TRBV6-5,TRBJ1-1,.,CASTSPGSRTEAFF,TGTGCCAGCACATCACCAGGGTCACGCACTGAAGCTTTCTTT
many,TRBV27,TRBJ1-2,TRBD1,CASSQGAANYGYTF,TGTGCCAGCAGCCAGGGGGCGGCTAACTATGGCTACACCTTC
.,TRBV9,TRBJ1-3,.,CASSHGGTSSGNTIYF,TGTGCCAGCAGCCACGGGGGAACCAGCTCTGGAAACACCATATATTTT
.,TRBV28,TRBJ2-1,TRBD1,CASSLTGPRFNEQFF,TGTGCCAGCAGTCTGACAGGGCCTCGGTTCAATGAGCAGTTCTTC
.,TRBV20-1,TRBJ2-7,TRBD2,CSARVLAEAYKQYF,TGCAGTGCTAGAGTACTAGCGGAGGCCTACAAGCAGTACTTC
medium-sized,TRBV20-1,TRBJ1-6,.,CSAGIGGRENSPLHF,TGCAGTGCGGGAATTGGGGGACGGGAAAATTCACCCCTCCACTTT
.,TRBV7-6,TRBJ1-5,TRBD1,CASSPTGSHQPQHF,TGTGCCAGCAGCCCGACAGGGAGTCACCAGCCCCAGCATTTT
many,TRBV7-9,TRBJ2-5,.,CASSLVPGIGETQYF,TGTGCCAGCAGCTTAGTTCCGGGAATAGGGGAGACCCAGTACTTC
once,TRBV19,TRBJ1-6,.,CASSIEPGRRSPLHF,TGTGCCAGTAGTATCGAACCGGGGAGGCGCTCACCCCTCCACTTT
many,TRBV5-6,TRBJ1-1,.,CASSPRPGFPPGATEAFF,TGTGCCAGCAGCCCCCGACCGGGATTCCCTCCTGGGGCCACTGAAGCTTTCTTT
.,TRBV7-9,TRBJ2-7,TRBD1,CASSLAGTDYEQYF,TGTGCCAGCAGCTTAGCCGGGACAGACTACGAGCAGTACTTC
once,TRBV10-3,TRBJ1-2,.,CAISRQIPNYGYTF,TGTGCCATCAGCCGACAGATTCCTAACTATGGCTACACCTTC
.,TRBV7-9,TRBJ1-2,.,CASSFSISYGYTF,TGTGCCAGCAGCTTTTCAATAAGTTATGGCTACACCTTC
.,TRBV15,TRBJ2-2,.,CATSRSRGVTGELFF,TGTGCCACCAGCAGAAGCAGGGGAGTCACCGGGGAGCTGTTTTTT
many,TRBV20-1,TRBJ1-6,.,CSARAVDSPLHF,TGCAGTGCTAGAGCGGTGGATTCACCCCTCCACTTT
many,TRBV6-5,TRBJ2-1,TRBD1,CASSYGTDKFF,TGTGCCAGCAGTTACGGGACAGATAAGTTCTTC
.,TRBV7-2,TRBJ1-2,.,CASSGQLNYGYTF,TGTGCCAGCAGTGGACAGCTAAACTATGGCTACACCTTC
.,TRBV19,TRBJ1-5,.,CASSLSHQPQHF,TGTGCCAGTAGTCTGTCACATCAGCCCCAGCATTTT
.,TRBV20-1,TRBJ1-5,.,CSARIGGPNQPQHF,TGCAGTGCTAGAATCGGGGGGCCCAATCAGCCCCAGCATTTT
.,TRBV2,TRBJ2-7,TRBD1,CASSDLGQGAFDEQYF,TGTGCCAGCAGTGATTTAGGACAGGGGGCGTTTGACGAGCAGTACTTC
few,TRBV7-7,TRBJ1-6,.,CASSLGLRPPYSPLHF,TGTGCTAGCAGCTTAGGATTACGACCCCCTTATTCACCCCTCCACTTT
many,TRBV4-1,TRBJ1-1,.,CASSQDAGENTEAFF,TGCGCCAGCAGCCAAGATGCGGGGGAGAACACTGAAGCTTTCTTT
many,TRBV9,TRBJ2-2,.,CASSVGPSGTGELFF,TGTGCCAGCAGCGTAGGACCATCGGGCACCGGGGAGCTGTTTTTT
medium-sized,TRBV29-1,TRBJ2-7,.,CSVDGGGNPYEQYF,TGCAGCGTTGATGGTGGGGGGAATCCCTACGAGCAGTACTTC
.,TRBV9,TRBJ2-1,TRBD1,CASSPQGAGYNEQFF,TGTGCCAGCAGCCCGCAGGGGGCCGGGTACAATGAGCAGTTCTTC
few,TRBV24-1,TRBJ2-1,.,CATSEAGGHNEQFF,TGTGCCACCAGTGAGGCCGGCGGGCACAATGAGCAGTTCTTC
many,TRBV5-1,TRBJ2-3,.,CASSLGALGTDTQYF,TGCGCCAGCAGCTTGGGAGCGCTAGGCACAGATACGCAGTATTTT
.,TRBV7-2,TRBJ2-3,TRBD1,CASSPDRGDTQYF,TGTGCCAGCAGCCCGGACAGGGGAGATACGCAGTATTTT
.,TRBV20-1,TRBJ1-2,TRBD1,CSATGQDLGTF,TGCAGTGCTACCGGACAGGATTTAGGGACCTTC
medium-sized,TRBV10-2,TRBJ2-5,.,CASSGQLQETQYF,TGCGCCAGCAGTGGACAACTCCAAGAGACCCAGTACTTC
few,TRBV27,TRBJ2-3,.,CASSPYARTESTDTQYF,TGTGCCAGCAGTCCGTACGCCCGGACAGAAAGCACAGATACGCAGTATTTT
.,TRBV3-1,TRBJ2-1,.,CASSQDPHRTYNEQFF,TGTGCCAGCAGCCAAGACCCCCATCGCACCTACAATGAGCAGTTCTTC
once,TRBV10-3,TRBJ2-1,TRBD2,CAISEPAGGYNEQFF,TGTGCCATCAGTGAGCCAGCGGGGGGGTACAATGAGCAGTTCTTC
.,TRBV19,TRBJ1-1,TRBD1,CASRPGQGDTEAFF,TGTGCCAGTAGACCGGGACAGGGCGACACTGAAGCTTTCTTT
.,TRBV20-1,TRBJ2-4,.,CSARLGELAKNIQYF,TGCAGTGCTAGACTCGGGGAGCTAGCCAAAAACATTCAGTACTTC
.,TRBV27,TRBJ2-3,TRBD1,CASSETGTGSDTQYF,TGTGCCAGCAGTGAGACCGGGACAGGGTCCGATACGCAGTATTTT
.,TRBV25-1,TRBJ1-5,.,CASSGTLSNQPQHF,TGTGCCAGCAGTGGGACACTTAGCAATCAGCCCCAGCATTTT
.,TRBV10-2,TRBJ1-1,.,CASSDYHMNTEAFF,TGCGCCAGCAGTGATTACCACATGAACACTGAAGCTTTCTTT
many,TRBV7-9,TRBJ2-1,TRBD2,CASSYRTSGSESYNEQFF,TGTGCCAGCAGTTATCGGACTAGCGGGAGTGAATCCTACAATGAGCAGTTCTTC
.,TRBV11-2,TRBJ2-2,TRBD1,CASGQGTTGELFF,TGTGCCTCCGGACAGGGTACCACCGGGGAGCTGTTTTTT
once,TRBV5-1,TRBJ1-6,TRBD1,CASSFTPQGPDNSPLHF,TGCGCCAGCAGCTTTACGCCACAGGGGCCCGATAATTCACCCCTCCACTTT
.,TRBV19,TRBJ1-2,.,CASQQDLYGYTF,TGTGCCAGCCAACAGGATCTCTATGGCTACACCTTC
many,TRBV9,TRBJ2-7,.,CASSSGATYEQYF,TGTGCCAGCAGCTCAGGGGCTACCTACGAGCAGTACTTC
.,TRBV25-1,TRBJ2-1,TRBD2,CASSQGLAGDMNEQFF,TGTGCCAGCAGCCAGGGACTAGCGGGAGACATGAATGAGCAGTTCTTC
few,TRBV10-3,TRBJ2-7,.,CAIGRSGEQYF,TGTGCCATCGGGAGGAGCGGCGAGCAGTACTTC
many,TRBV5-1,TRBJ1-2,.,CASSRTETDYGYTF,TGCGCCAGCAGCCGCACCGAGACAGATTATGGCTACACCTTC